This T cell receptor (beta chain) was captured in a study of T-cell memory formation after mild COVID-19 (dated by TCRdb to the early 2020s). Turning to the overall study: TCR sequence clusters from the two donors were found to be largely donor specific. In two donors, T-cell clones that expanded and contracted after mild COVID-19 were tracked by sequencing TCRalpha and TCRbeta repertoires over time. The cohort was made up of two young adult volunteers, one female and one male, who were previously healthy.

Notes on this clonotype: The antigen it binds to is not known. No much larger clonotype is one base removed from it; base qualities were not supplied.

Data came from an Illumina NovaSeq 6000. Using 5'RACE with constant-segment primers, TCRalpha and TCRbeta cDNA libraries were constructed, with sample barcodes and unique molecular identifiers added in the process. RNA was extracted from every sample with Trizol reagent. Libraries were amplified in two PCR steps, with a second sample barcode and Illumina TruSeq adapters added in the second step. Sequencing of the libraries was done on an Illumina NovaSeq, producing 2 x 150 bp paired-end reads. In the authors' own workflow: With migec v1.2.7, reads were demultiplexed and then collapsed into UMI-guided consensus sequences. Using mixcr v2.1.11, the UMI consensuses were aligned to TRA and TRB V and J templates and assembled into clonotypes. Clonotypes were classified as expanded or contracted when called significant by both edgeR and NoisET, with noise models trained on biological replicates. edgeR calls used a false discovery rate-adjusted p below 0.01 and a log2 fold-change threshold of 1. As an exploratory analysis of dynamics, max-normalized trajectories of the 1000 most abundant clonotypes were examined with PCA combined with hierarchical clustering. Separately sequenced CD4+ and CD8+ repertoires were used to assign the CD4 or CD8 phenotype of responding clones. The raw public reads went through TCRdb reprocessing: fastp at Q25, MiXCR clone calling, in-frame beta chains kept. Rows merge per CDR3 protein into single entries with the most common DNA and genes. In this record, the V and J calls reflect TCRdb's handling and not the investigators' own analysis. Recorded for this sample are about 290,000 distinct CDR3 sequences; roughly 15% of them occurred a single time. Over 20% of the sample is taken by the ten largest.

Ficoll-Paque density gradient centrifugation was used to isolate PBMCs. Broad study findings and their caveats: The study covered only a couple of mild cases, and larger cohorts including severe cases with pre-infection samples were considered necessary. Whether the second-wave clones peaking on day 37 were SARS-CoV-2 specific was not confirmed. Contracting CD4+ clones turned up mainly in the CM and EM memory subsets, whereas EMRA was where CD8+ clones were enriched. Some responding clones were detected in pre-infection memory, suggesting pre-existing cross-reactive memory T cells joined the SARS-CoV-2 response. Clones that contracted from day 15 to 85 showed balanced CD4/CD8 phenotypes, whereas a second wave of clones that expanded from day 15 to 37 leaned towards CD4+.

V lost 1 base and J lost 5 bases; the stretch between them is 5 bases long. From cysteine to phenylalanine, the CDR3 is 12 amino acids long. Only the CDR3 part of the read is kept: 36 bases, read in frame from the first base. CDR1 LGHNA and CDR2 YSLEER are derived from the germline V gene. The sample was PBMCs or a T cell subset sorted from them (not recorded which). This receptor chain uses TRBV4-3 and TRBJ1-2, with no D gene named confidently. The TCR comes from a man aged 18 to 30 who had mild COVID-19 (a few samples of this study predate the infection). The sample titles of this study are shuffled in the database, so cell type and time point are left out; the donor was told from shared clones. The CDR3 reads CASSQGRYGYTF. The nucleotides are TGCGCCAGCAGCCAAGGACGGTATGGCTACACCTTC.